This T cell receptor beta chain came from a study of long-term antiretroviral therapy in people with HIV. With respect to this clone: Its target is unknown.

The immunoSEQ assay was v3.0, run at survey level. The assay was immunoSEQ multiplex PCR, and TCRdb's table has in-frame clones only and misses some. Among 25,000 to 35,000 clones, more than 80% were seen once, and the ten largest hold 4% to 4.5%. The CDR3 is 16 residues long. The germline V gene encodes CDR1 SNHLY and CDR2 FYNNEI. V was clipped by 2 bases and J by 2 bases, with 14 bases between them. Study-wide points: Narrower CDR3 length ranges marked HIV repertoires relative to controls. ART adherence, viral resistance and therapy changes went unrecorded.

The V gene is TRBV2, the J gene TRBJ2-3; possibly TRBD1 for D (5 bases). The material was unsorted PBMCs, obtained around 5 years after starting antiretroviral therapy. The sequence was collected from a woman between 35 and 50 years old with HIV. This chain's CDR3 is CASSESDSYYTDTQYF. The CDR3 region has the DNA TGTGCCAGCAGTGAATCCGACAGTTATTACACAGATACGCAGTATTTT.